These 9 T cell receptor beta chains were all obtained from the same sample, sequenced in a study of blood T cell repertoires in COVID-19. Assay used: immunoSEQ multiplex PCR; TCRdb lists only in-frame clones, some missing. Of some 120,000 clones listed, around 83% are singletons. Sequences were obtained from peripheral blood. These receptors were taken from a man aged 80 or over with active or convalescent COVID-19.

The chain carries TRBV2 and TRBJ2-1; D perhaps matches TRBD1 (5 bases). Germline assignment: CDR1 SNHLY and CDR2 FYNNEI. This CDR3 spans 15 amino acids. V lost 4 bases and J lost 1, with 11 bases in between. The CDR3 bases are TGTGCCAGCAGTGTTCAGGGTCAGTCCTACAATGAGCAGTTCTTC. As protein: CASSVQGQSYNEQFF.

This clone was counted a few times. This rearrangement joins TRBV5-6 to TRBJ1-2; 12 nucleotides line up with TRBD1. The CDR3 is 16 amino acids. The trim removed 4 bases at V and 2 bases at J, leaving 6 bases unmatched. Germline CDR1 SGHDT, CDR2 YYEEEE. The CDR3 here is CASSPEGQGANYGYTF. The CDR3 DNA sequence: TGTGCCAGCAGCCCGGAGGGACAGGGGGCCAACTATGGCTACACCTTC.

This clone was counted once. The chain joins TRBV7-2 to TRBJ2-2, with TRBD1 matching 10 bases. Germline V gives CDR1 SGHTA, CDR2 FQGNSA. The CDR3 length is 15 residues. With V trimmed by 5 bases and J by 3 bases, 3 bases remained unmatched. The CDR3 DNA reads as TGTGCCAGCAGCCACGGGACAGGGGACACCGGGGAGCTGTTTTTT. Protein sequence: CASSHGTGDTGELFF.

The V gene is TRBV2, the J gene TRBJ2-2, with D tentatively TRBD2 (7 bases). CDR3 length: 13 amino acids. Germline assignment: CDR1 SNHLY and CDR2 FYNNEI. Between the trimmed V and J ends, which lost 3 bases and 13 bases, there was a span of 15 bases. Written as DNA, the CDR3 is TGTGCCAGCAGTGATGGGAGGGGGGGCGTGCTGTTTTTT. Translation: CASSDGRGGVLFF.

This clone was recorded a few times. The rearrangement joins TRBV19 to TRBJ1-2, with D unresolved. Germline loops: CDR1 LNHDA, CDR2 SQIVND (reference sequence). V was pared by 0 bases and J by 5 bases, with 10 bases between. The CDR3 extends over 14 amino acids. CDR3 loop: CASSIEGKIYGYTF. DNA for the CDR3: TGTGCCAGTAGTATAGAGGGCAAAATTTATGGCTACACCTTC.

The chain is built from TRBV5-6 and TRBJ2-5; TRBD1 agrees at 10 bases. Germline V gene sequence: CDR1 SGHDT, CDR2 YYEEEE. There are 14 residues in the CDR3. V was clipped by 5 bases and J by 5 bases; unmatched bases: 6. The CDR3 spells CASSFGTGDETQYF. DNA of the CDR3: TGTGCCAGCAGTTTCGGGACAGGGGACGAGACCCAGTACTTC.

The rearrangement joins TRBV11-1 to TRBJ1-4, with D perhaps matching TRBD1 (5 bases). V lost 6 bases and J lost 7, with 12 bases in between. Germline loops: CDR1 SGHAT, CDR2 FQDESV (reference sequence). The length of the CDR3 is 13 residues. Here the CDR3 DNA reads TGTGCCAGCAGTCGAGACAGCAGTGAAAAACTGTTTTTT. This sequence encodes CASSRDSSEKLFF.

In nucleotides, the CDR3 is TGTGCCAGCAGCCCTACTAGCGGGGGGCCAGAGACCCAGTACTTC. Encoded protein: CASSPTSGGPETQYF. The chain couples TRBV6-2 or TRBV6-3 to TRBJ2-5, with 12 bases lining up with TRBD2. V lost 6 bases to trimming and J lost 4 bases; unmatched junction nucleotides: 6. The CDR3 loop spans 15 amino acids. Germline CDR1 is MNHEY and CDR2 is SVGEGT.

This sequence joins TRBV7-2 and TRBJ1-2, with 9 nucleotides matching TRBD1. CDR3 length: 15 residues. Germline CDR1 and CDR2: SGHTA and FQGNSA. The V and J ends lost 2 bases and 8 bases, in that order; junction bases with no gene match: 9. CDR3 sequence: CASSLSTGGAVGYTF. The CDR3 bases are TGTGCCAGCAGCTTATCGACAGGGGGAGCTGTCGGCTACACCTTC.